The clone carrying this TCR beta chain was detected only a few times. These data belong to a study of blood T cell repertoires in COVID-19. Germline V gives CDR1 SGHAT, CDR2 FQNNGV. This CDR3 is built from 15 residues. V was clipped by 1 base and J by 9 bases, with 13 bases between them. Method: immunoSEQ multiplex PCR; TCRdb's copy keeps in-frame clones and lacks some. The sample carries around 150,000 clones, roughly 87% recorded once. V is TRBV11-2 and J is TRBJ1-6; no firm D call. Input material: peripheral blood. The TCR was taken from a woman aged 55-75 years with active or convalescent COVID-19. The CDR3 nucleotides are TGTGCCAGCAGCTTAGGGGAGGGAGGAGGTTCACCCCTCCACTTT. Translation gives CASSLGEGGGSPLHF.